Given below is one T cell receptor beta chain in context. This entry belongs to a study of metastatic and nonmetastatic thyroid tumors. CDR3 length: 12 amino acids. Germline-derived CDR1 and CDR2 are LGHDT and YNNKEL (reference sequence). V lost 1 base to trimming and J lost 6 bases, with 7 bases between them. Through MiXCR, TCRdb re-clonotyped the PCR reads. The data contain roughly 13,000 clones, under 30% of them seen just once; the ten biggest clones take up 12%. Prior to thyroid surgery, none of the patients had received any treatment. Sequences were obtained from tumor tissue. The V and J genes are TRBV3-1 and TRBJ2-7; no reliable D call. The sequence derives from a female donor with papillary thyroid cancer or a benign thyroid nodule (not recorded which). Some clones in this sample may be carry-over from other donors' samples. CDR3 in amino acids: CASSQALGEQYF. CDR3 nucleotide sequence: TGTGCCAGCAGCCAAGCGCTTGGCGAGCAGTACTTC.